Reported below is one T cell receptor (beta chain). What it recognizes is unknown. Profiled with immunoSEQ multiplex PCR; TCRdb holds only in-frame clones, not every one. This sample has about 25,000 clones, with over 85% found just once. This record belongs to a study of chemoradiotherapy in HPV16-positive cancers. Points from the study as a whole: The functional HPV-specific definition rests on just two HPV16-positive patients. Non-HPV-specific T cells did not expand in tumors during treatment, whereas candidate HPV-specific clones and E7-related motifs did.

Here the sequenced sample was blood, taken from a patient who underwent chemoradiotherapy. This TCR derives from a human donor with HPV-associated anogenital cancer.

The CDR3 bases are TGTGCCAGCAGCAATGGAGGGTTGGTAAGGGCCGGGGAGCTGTTTTTT. Translated: CASSNGGLVRAGELFF. The J gene is TRBJ2-2, the V gene TRBV5-4, with D perhaps TRBD2 (6 bases). The CDR3 contains 16 residues. The V gene lost 4 bases and the J gene lost 6 bases, with 19 bases spanning the gap. Germline V gene data show CDR1 as SGHNT and CDR2 as YYREEE (reference sequence).